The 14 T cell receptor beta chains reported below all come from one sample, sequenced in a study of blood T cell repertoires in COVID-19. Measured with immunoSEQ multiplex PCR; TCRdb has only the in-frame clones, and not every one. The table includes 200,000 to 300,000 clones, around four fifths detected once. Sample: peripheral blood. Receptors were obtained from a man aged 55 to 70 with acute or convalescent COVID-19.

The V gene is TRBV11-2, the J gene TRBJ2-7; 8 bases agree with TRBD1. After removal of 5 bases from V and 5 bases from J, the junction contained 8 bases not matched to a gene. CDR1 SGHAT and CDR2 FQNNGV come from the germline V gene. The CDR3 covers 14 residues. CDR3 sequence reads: CASSRDRGVHEQYF. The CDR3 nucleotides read TGTGCCAGCAGCCGAGACAGGGGAGTCCACGAGCAGTACTTC.

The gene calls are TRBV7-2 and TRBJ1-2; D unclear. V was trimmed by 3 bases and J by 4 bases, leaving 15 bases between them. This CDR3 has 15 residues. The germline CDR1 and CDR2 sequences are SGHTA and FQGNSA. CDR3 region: CASSFYQVGGYGYTF. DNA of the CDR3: TGTGCCAGCAGCTTCTATCAGGTTGGAGGCTATGGCTACACCTTC.

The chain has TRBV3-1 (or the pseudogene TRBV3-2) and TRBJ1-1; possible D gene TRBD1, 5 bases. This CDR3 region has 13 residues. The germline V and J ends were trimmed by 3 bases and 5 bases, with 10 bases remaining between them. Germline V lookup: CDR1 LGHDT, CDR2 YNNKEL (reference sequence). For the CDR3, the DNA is TGTGCCAGCAGCCATAAGGGGAGGACTGAAGCTTTCTTT. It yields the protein CASSHKGRTEAFF.

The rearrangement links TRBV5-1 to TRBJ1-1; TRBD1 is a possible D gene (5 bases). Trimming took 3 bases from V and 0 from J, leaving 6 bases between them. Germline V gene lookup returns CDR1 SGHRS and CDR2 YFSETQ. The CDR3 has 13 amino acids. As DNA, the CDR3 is TGCGCCAGCAGCTCGGACATGAACACTGAAGCTTTCTTT. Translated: CASSSDMNTEAFF.

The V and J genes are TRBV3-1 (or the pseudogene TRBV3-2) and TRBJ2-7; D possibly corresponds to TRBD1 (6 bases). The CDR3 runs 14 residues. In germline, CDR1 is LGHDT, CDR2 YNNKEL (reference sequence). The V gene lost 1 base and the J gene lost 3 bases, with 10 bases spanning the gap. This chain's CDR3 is CASSQGQGFYEQYF. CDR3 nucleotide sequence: TGTGCCAGCAGCCAAGGCCAGGGGTTCTACGAGCAGTACTTC.

CDR3 in DNA: TGTGCCAGCAGCTACGGGACTAGCGGGGGCGAAGAGACCCAGTACTTC. Encoded protein: CASSYGTSGGEETQYF. The chain links TRBV3-1 (or the pseudogene TRBV3-2) to TRBJ2-5; 14 bases match TRBD2. Per germline, CDR1 LGHDT and CDR2 YNNKEL (reference sequence). There are 16 residues in the CDR3. V shed 5 bases, J shed 3 bases, and the junction held 5 bases outside the gene matches.

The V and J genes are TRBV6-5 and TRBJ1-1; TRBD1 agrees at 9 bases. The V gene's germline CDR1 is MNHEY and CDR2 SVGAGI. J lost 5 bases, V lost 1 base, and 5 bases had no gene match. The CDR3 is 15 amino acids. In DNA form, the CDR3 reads TGTGCCAGCAGTTACTACACAGGGGGCAGGACTGAAGCTTTCTTT. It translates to CASSYYTGGRTEAFF.

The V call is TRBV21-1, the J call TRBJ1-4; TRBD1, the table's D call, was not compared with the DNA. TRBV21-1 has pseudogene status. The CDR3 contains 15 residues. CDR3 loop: CASSKAGPPNEKLFF. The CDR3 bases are TGTGCCAGCAGCAAAGCGGGGCCTCCTAATGAAAAACTGTTTTTT.

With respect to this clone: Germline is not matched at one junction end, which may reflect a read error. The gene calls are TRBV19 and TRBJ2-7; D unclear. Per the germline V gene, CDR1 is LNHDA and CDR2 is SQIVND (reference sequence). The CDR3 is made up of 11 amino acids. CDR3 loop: CASGAWFQLLF. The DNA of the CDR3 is TGTGCCAGTGGTGCGTGGTTTCAACTTCTTTTC.

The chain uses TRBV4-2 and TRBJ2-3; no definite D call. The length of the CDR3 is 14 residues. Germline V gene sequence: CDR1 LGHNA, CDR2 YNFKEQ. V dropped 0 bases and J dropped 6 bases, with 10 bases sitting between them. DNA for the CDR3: TGTGCCAGCAGCCAAGATCTCTATTCGGATACGCAGTATTTT. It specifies CASSQDLYSDTQYF.

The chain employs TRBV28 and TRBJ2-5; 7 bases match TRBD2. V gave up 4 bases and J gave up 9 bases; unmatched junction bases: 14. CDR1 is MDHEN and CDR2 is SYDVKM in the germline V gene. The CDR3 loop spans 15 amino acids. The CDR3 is CASSWGGTAGGAQYF. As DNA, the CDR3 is TGTGCCAGCAGTTGGGGGGGGACCGCCGGTGGGGCCCAGTACTTC.

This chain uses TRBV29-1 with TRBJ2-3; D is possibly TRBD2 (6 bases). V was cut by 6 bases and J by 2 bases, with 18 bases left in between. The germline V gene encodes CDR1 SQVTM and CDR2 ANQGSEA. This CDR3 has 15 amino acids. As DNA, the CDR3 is TGCAGCGTCGAATCCACTAGCTTTTCCACAGATACGCAGTATTTT. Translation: CSVESTSFSTDTQYF.

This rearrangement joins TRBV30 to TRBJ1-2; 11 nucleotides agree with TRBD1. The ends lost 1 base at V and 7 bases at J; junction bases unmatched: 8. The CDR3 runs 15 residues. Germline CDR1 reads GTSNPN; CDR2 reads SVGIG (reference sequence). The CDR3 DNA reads TGTGCCTGGAGTGATGGAGTAGGGACAGGGGGTGGCTACACCTTC. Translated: CAWSDGVGTGGGYTF.

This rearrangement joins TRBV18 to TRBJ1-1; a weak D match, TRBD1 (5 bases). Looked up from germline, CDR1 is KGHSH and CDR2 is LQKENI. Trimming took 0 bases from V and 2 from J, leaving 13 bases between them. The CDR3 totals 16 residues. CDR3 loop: CASSPPVQTDNTEAFF. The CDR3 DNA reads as TGTGCCAGCTCACCACCGGTTCAGACAGATAACACTGAAGCTTTCTTT.